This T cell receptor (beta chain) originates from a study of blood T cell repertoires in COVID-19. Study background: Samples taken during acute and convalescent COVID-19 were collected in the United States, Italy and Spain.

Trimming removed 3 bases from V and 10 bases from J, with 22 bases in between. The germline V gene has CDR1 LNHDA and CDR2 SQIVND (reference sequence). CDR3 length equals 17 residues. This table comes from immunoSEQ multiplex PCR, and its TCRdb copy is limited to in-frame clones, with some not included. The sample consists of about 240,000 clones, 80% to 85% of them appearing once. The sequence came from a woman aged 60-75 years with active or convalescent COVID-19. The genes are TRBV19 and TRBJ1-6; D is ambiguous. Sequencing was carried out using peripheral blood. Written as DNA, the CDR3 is TGTGCCAGTAGTATCCCGCATGCCCCAGCGAGTGGGTCACCCCTCCACTTT. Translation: CASSIPHAPASGSPLHF.